This T cell receptor (beta chain) was identified in a study of blood T cells in healthy people across ages. The CDR3 runs to 19 residues. Germline lookup yields CDR1 LGHNA and CDR2 YNFKEQ. The germline V and J ends were trimmed by 0 bases and 4 bases, with 24 bases remaining between them. With a J-beta primer mix and a sample-barcoded 5' primer, a second PCR ran about 7 to 12 cycles. With 12 random nucleotides, a template-switch adaptor tagged each individual cDNA molecule. TCRdb recomputed calls from the 5' RACE reads with MiXCR, one row per CDR3 protein. The sample shows about 1.1 million distinct CDR3 sequences, roughly two fifths of them seen only once. This clonotype was seen a single time. What it binds is not known. Study-level results: Calculation of diversity from one million T cells yielded estimates considered to be underestimates. Not knowing donor CMV status may have confounded expanded clonotype changes.

The TCR sequence derives from a man younger than 35 in good health. V gene TRBV4-2 combines with J gene TRBJ1-2; the D gene is possibly TRBD1 (6 bases). Sequencing input: blood. This CDR3 is CASSQDGAAGVANIYGYTF. For the CDR3, the DNA is TGTGCCAGCAGCCAAGACGGTGCGGCAGGGGTCGCGAATATCTATGGCTACACCTTC.